This T cell receptor beta chain was identified in a study of CD8+CD57+ T cells in acquired aplastic anemia. Study context: Sorted CD4+ and CD8+ cells yielded DNA averaging roughly 3.3 ug. Findings and caveats of the study: Around 27 sequences, all CD8+ CDR3, were shared between patients and controls.

In patients chosen for sequencing, flow cytometry had shown CD8+CD57+ cell expansion. As a group, the patients uniformly had severe acquired aplastic anemia. TCR beta VDJ and CDR3 were profiled, and genomic DNA was the template. TCRdb called the reads again in MiXCR, with one record for every CDR3 protein. The sample carries just over 450,000 distinct CDR3 sequences, roughly 34% recorded once. The V end lost 1 base, the J end lost 4 bases, and 4 bases lay between the germline ends. The CDR3 runs to 13 residues. Germline V gene data show CDR1 as LNHDA and CDR2 as SQIVND (reference sequence). A word on this clonotype: What it binds is not known.

V is TRBV19 and J is TRBJ2-2; D is ambiguous. The TCR sequence derives from a human donor with aplastic anemia. The sample consisted of sorted CD4+, CD8+, or CD8+CD57+ T cells (not recorded which) from PBMCs. CDR3 DNA sequence: TGTGCCAGTAGTATAGTCCCCACCGGGGAGCTGTTTTTT. Its translation is CASSIVPTGELFF.